Listed here is a single TCR beta chain. This CDR3 has 16 residues. In germline, CDR1 is GTSNPN, CDR2 SVGIG (reference sequence). The V segment lost 1 base and the J segment 6 bases; nucleotides outside the gene matches: 12. The library attached unique molecular identifiers to individual cDNA molecules. TCRdb redid the calling of the RACE reads with MiXCR, one entry per CDR3 protein. This repertoire shows about 89,000 distinct CDR3 sequences, 11% found once; its top ten account for around 3.1%. This entry comes from a study of human T cells and chemical hapten exposure. Study as a whole: Patch tests applied 0.01% DPC to the upper back and were scored after 6 days. Enrolled patients were predominantly female and had alopecia areata, totalis or universalis. From small differences in pooled library volume came most of the variation in per-sample TCR yields.

Documented time point: pre-sensitization, week 0. The treatment is: therapeutic diphenylcyclopropenone sensitization with weekly scalp DPC. This TCR came from a woman aged 55-75 years with alopecia areata. Some clones in this sample may be carry-over from other donors' samples. This chain connects TRBV30 to TRBJ1-1, with TRBD1 identical over 9 bases. Sequences were derived from whole blood, sampled in connection with sensitization to the hapten diphenylcyclopropenone (DPC). CDR3 region: CAWSDTGGAVIAEAFF. CDR3 coding DNA: TGTGCCTGGAGTGATACAGGGGGCGCAGTCATCGCTGAAGCTTTCTTT.